These T cell receptor beta chains were read from a single sample in a study of blood T cell repertoires in COVID-19. TCRdb's table, derived via immunoSEQ multiplex PCR, lists solely in-frame clones and lacks some. Among under 200,000 clones listed, about four fifths were seen once. Source material: peripheral blood. The receptors here all came from a man between 65 and 80 years old who had recovered from COVID-19. Each CDR3 is given with its conserved first and last residue. Fields, in order: J gene, clone size, V gene, D gene, CDR3 protein. D genes are given only for firm matches. A clone size is listed for some rows: how often the clone was seen (once, few, many), or a class if it is expanded.

J gene: TRBJ1-2; clone size: few; V gene: TRBV7-8; D gene: NA; CDR3 protein: CASSSGPGYISYGYTF
J gene: TRBJ2-3; clone size: NA; V gene: TRBV9; D gene: TRBD2; CDR3 protein: CASSSQTASGSDTQYF
J gene: TRBJ2-1; clone size: NA; V gene: TRBV5-4; D gene: NA; CDR3 protein: CASSLVLGVRNEQFF
J gene: TRBJ1-1; clone size: NA; V gene: TRBV7-2; D gene: NA; CDR3 protein: CASSLRPQGTTEAFF
J gene: TRBJ2-3; clone size: NA; V gene: TRBV9; D gene: NA; CDR3 protein: CASSVVVGSTDTQYF
J gene: TRBJ2-5; clone size: NA; V gene: TRBV11-2; D gene: NA; CDR3 protein: CASSLDPLGSRETQYF
J gene: TRBJ2-2; clone size: NA; V gene: TRBV5-1; D gene: NA; CDR3 protein: CASSPWTGRGTGELFF
J gene: TRBJ2-5; clone size: NA; V gene: TRBV6-1; D gene: NA; CDR3 protein: CASSESNGRFQYF
J gene: TRBJ2-1; clone size: NA; V gene: TRBV5-4; D gene: NA; CDR3 protein: CASSLTLSSYNEQFF
J gene: TRBJ1-3; clone size: NA; V gene: TRBV11-2; D gene: TRBD1; CDR3 protein: CASSGQGRGNTIYF
J gene: TRBJ2-3; clone size: NA; V gene: TRBV5-1; D gene: TRBD2; CDR3 protein: CASSLPSGDSTDTQYF
J gene: TRBJ2-1; clone size: NA; V gene: TRBV6-6; D gene: TRBD2; CDR3 protein: CASNLLAATPNEQFF
J gene: TRBJ1-1; clone size: NA; V gene: TRBV12-3/TRBV12-4; D gene: TRBD1; CDR3 protein: CAINRGKVTEAFF
J gene: TRBJ1-2; clone size: NA; V gene: TRBV7-3; D gene: NA; CDR3 protein: CASSPTTKDGYTF
J gene: TRBJ1-5; clone size: NA; V gene: TRBV20-1; D gene: NA; CDR3 protein: CSASVSGDQPQHF
J gene: TRBJ1-5; clone size: NA; V gene: TRBV6-5; D gene: NA; CDR3 protein: CASSREGNQPQHF
J gene: TRBJ1-1; clone size: NA; V gene: TRBV16; D gene: NA; CDR3 protein: CASSQSTGTEAFF
J gene: TRBJ1-3; clone size: NA; V gene: TRBV6-5; D gene: NA; CDR3 protein: CASSYSQSPAGNTIYF
J gene: TRBJ2-2; clone size: NA; V gene: TRBV19; D gene: NA; CDR3 protein: CAVTSTGQNTGELFF
J gene: TRBJ1-6; clone size: NA; V gene: TRBV6-5; D gene: NA; CDR3 protein: CASSYSGQLYSPLHF
J gene: TRBJ2-3; clone size: NA; V gene: TRBV4-1; D gene: TRBD2; CDR3 protein: CASSSPGGRRRTDTQYF
J gene: TRBJ2-3; clone size: NA; V gene: TRBV4-1; D gene: TRBD2; CDR3 protein: CASSQEGGRTDTQYF
J gene: TRBJ2-5; clone size: NA; V gene: TRBV30; D gene: NA; CDR3 protein: CAWATSETQYF
J gene: TRBJ1-2; clone size: few; V gene: TRBV5-4; D gene: TRBD1; CDR3 protein: CASSSTGAYGYTF
J gene: TRBJ1-5; clone size: NA; V gene: TRBV18; D gene: NA; CDR3 protein: CASSPQEGEGPQHF
J gene: TRBJ2-5; clone size: NA; V gene: TRBV5-1; D gene: TRBD2; CDR3 protein: CASSLGTSANQETQYF
J gene: TRBJ1-4; clone size: medium-sized; V gene: TRBV27; D gene: TRBD1; CDR3 protein: CASSFQGAEKLFF
J gene: TRBJ2-3; clone size: NA; V gene: TRBV4-2; D gene: TRBD2; CDR3 protein: CASSQTSGRADTQYF
J gene: TRBJ2-1; clone size: NA; V gene: TRBV7-2; D gene: NA; CDR3 protein: CASSLYAGSSYNEQFF
J gene: TRBJ1-5; clone size: NA; V gene: TRBV19; D gene: NA; CDR3 protein: CASSGGVDQPQHF
J gene: TRBJ1-5; clone size: few; V gene: TRBV6-1; D gene: NA; CDR3 protein: CASSEGSQPQHF
J gene: TRBJ2-1; clone size: NA; V gene: TRBV20-1; D gene: TRBD2; CDR3 protein: CSAIGTRLFF
J gene: TRBJ1-1; clone size: NA; V gene: TRBV5-5; D gene: NA; CDR3 protein: CASSPHAARDTEAFF
J gene: TRBJ1-5; clone size: NA; V gene: TRBV27; D gene: TRBD1; CDR3 protein: CASSLDRGTQPQHF
J gene: TRBJ1-1; clone size: NA; V gene: TRBV7-2; D gene: TRBD1; CDR3 protein: CASSTGPGVGRGANTEAFF
J gene: TRBJ1-1; clone size: NA; V gene: TRBV4-1; D gene: TRBD1; CDR3 protein: CASSGRDSKLNTEAFF
J gene: TRBJ2-5; clone size: NA; V gene: TRBV9; D gene: NA; CDR3 protein: CASSASDRPPETQYF
J gene: TRBJ2-7; clone size: NA; V gene: TRBV6-5; D gene: TRBD1; CDR3 protein: CASSPGDSTYEQYF
J gene: TRBJ1-5; clone size: NA; V gene: TRBV7-8; D gene: TRBD1; CDR3 protein: CASSSADSRDRGNQPQHF
J gene: TRBJ2-7; clone size: NA; V gene: TRBV28; D gene: NA; CDR3 protein: CASSLAGSHEQYF
J gene: TRBJ2-7; clone size: NA; V gene: TRBV19; D gene: TRBD1; CDR3 protein: CASSKVAPGQGMAYEQYF
J gene: TRBJ1-1; clone size: NA; V gene: TRBV28; D gene: TRBD1; CDR3 protein: CASSTGQGIEAFF
J gene: TRBJ1-1; clone size: NA; V gene: TRBV13; D gene: NA; CDR3 protein: CASSLGAEAFF
J gene: TRBJ2-7; clone size: NA; V gene: TRBV6-7; D gene: TRBD2; CDR3 protein: CASSYEGLAGGYEQYF
J gene: TRBJ2-2; clone size: NA; V gene: TRBV10-3; D gene: TRBD2; CDR3 protein: CAIKREAMGGELFF
J gene: TRBJ2-7; clone size: NA; V gene: TRBV21-1; D gene: NA; CDR3 protein: CASSKGASGRYEQYF
J gene: TRBJ1-6; clone size: NA; V gene: TRBV7-9; D gene: NA; CDR3 protein: CASSLGEAIYSPLHF
J gene: TRBJ1-5; clone size: NA; V gene: TRBV6-5; D gene: TRBD1; CDR3 protein: CASSPGQAGRPQHF
J gene: TRBJ2-1; clone size: NA; V gene: TRBV7-7; D gene: NA; CDR3 protein: CASSSRLGGAYNEQFF
J gene: TRBJ2-7; clone size: NA; V gene: TRBV28; D gene: TRBD1; CDR3 protein: CASSPPEGALGEQYF
J gene: TRBJ1-1; clone size: few; V gene: TRBV7-2; D gene: NA; CDR3 protein: CASRSGENTEAFF
J gene: TRBJ2-5; clone size: NA; V gene: TRBV2; D gene: TRBD2; CDR3 protein: CASSAGTSGTQETQYF
J gene: TRBJ1-1; clone size: NA; V gene: TRBV13; D gene: NA; CDR3 protein: CASSLDGGSNTEAFF
J gene: TRBJ2-1; clone size: NA; V gene: TRBV10-3; D gene: TRBD2; CDR3 protein: CAIRTSDEQFF
J gene: TRBJ2-7; clone size: NA; V gene: TRBV5-8; D gene: TRBD1; CDR3 protein: CASSPRDRVSEQYF
J gene: TRBJ2-7; clone size: NA; V gene: TRBV4-1; D gene: NA; CDR3 protein: CASSQGGGDPRNEQYF
J gene: TRBJ2-5; clone size: once; V gene: TRBV18; D gene: NA; CDR3 protein: CASSPNRGTQETQYF
J gene: TRBJ2-5; clone size: NA; V gene: TRBV18; D gene: NA; CDR3 protein: CASSQRRGNQETQYF